The rows below give T cell receptor beta chains drawn from one sample of a study of identical twins. TCRdb reprocessed the 5' RACE reads with MiXCR, giving one entry per CDR3 protein. Among 400,000 or so distinct CDR3 sequences listed, roughly 9% were seen once. Sequencing was done on a sample of naive T cells sorted from blood. The receptors originated from a woman aged 45-59 years in good health. The CDR3 runs from the conserved cysteine through the conserved F or W. The order of the fields is D gene, V gene, clone size, J gene, CDR3 DNA, CDR3 protein. A D gene is named only where the DNA matches it firmly. A clone size is listed for some rows: how often the clone was seen (once, few, many), or a class if it is expanded.

d_gene: -; v_gene: TRBV29-1; abundance: few; j_gene: TRBJ1-6; CDR3nt: TGCAGCGTTGGGCAGGCTAATTCACCCCTCCACTTT; CDR3aa: CSVGQANSPLHF
d_gene: -; v_gene: TRBV11-2; abundance: few; j_gene: TRBJ2-5; CDR3nt: TGTGCCAGCAGCTTAGGTGCAGGGGGGGGAGAGACCCAGTACTTC; CDR3aa: CASSLGAGGGETQYF
d_gene: -; v_gene: TRBV5-1; abundance: -; j_gene: TRBJ2-5; CDR3nt: TGCGCCAGCAGCTTGGGCACAGTCCTATTTGAGGGCCAGTACTTC; CDR3aa: CASSLGTVLFEGQYF
d_gene: TRBD2; v_gene: TRBV18; abundance: few; j_gene: TRBJ2-7; CDR3nt: TGTGCCAGCTCACCACTCGGGGGGGACGAGCAGTACTTC; CDR3aa: CASSPLGGDEQYF
d_gene: -; v_gene: TRBV24-1; abundance: few; j_gene: TRBJ2-3; CDR3nt: TGTGCCACCAAAGGACAGAACACAGATACGCAGTATTTT; CDR3aa: CATKGQNTDTQYF
d_gene: TRBD2; v_gene: TRBV25-1; abundance: few; j_gene: TRBJ2-7; CDR3nt: TGTGCCAACACCCTCCAACTAGCGGGAGGCATCTACGAGCAGTACTTC; CDR3aa: CANTLQLAGGIYEQYF
d_gene: -; v_gene: TRBV24-1; abundance: -; j_gene: TRBJ2-1; CDR3nt: TGTGCCACCAGTGATTTTACAGATCCTGAGCAGTTCTTC; CDR3aa: CATSDFTDPEQFF
d_gene: TRBD2; v_gene: TRBV19; abundance: few; j_gene: TRBJ2-1; CDR3nt: TGTGCCAGTAGTATACTAGCGGGAGGGTGGAATGAGCAGTTCTTC; CDR3aa: CASSILAGGWNEQFF
d_gene: -; v_gene: TRBV14; abundance: few; j_gene: TRBJ1-3; CDR3nt: TGTGCCAGCAGCCAAGCCTCTGGAAACACCATATATTTT; CDR3aa: CASSQASGNTIYF
d_gene: -; v_gene: TRBV7-6; abundance: few; j_gene: TRBJ1-2; CDR3nt: TGTGCCAGCAGCCCTTCCGACGGTAACTATGGCTACACCTTC; CDR3aa: CASSPSDGNYGYTF
d_gene: -; v_gene: TRBV6-1; abundance: few; j_gene: TRBJ1-2; CDR3nt: TGTGCCAGCAGTGATCTGGCAGTCGACTATGGCTACACCTTC; CDR3aa: CASSDLAVDYGYTF
d_gene: TRBD2; v_gene: TRBV9; abundance: few; j_gene: TRBJ2-3; CDR3nt: TGTGCCAGCAGCGGTGCGGGAGGGCTTGAGGATACGCAGTATTTT; CDR3aa: CASSGAGGLEDTQYF
d_gene: -; v_gene: TRBV29-1; abundance: -; j_gene: TRBJ2-5; CDR3nt: TGCAGCGTTGACTGGAGGAACAGGGCTTCAAAAGAGACCCAGTACTTC; CDR3aa: CSVDWRNRASKETQYF
d_gene: -; v_gene: TRBV20-1; abundance: many; j_gene: TRBJ1-4; CDR3nt: TGCAGTGCTAGAGACTGGATAATAGGGAATGAAAAACTGTTTTTT; CDR3aa: CSARDWIIGNEKLFF
d_gene: -; v_gene: TRBV27; abundance: -; j_gene: TRBJ2-7; CDR3nt: TGTGCCAGCAGCCTGGGTGGTCGGGGCTACGAGCAGTACTTC; CDR3aa: CASSLGGRGYEQYF
d_gene: TRBD2; v_gene: TRBV3-1; abundance: -; j_gene: TRBJ2-1; CDR3nt: TGTGCCAGCAGCCAAGAAGGCGTAGGACTAGCGGGAGTCCCGAGCTCCTACAATGAGCAGTTCTTC; CDR3aa: CASSQEGVGLAGVPSSYNEQFF